Detailed here is one T cell receptor (beta chain). Both 60 Vbeta primers and 13 Jbeta primers went into the PCR. Repertoires were generated with immunoSEQ multiplex PCR, while TCRdb's copy carries only in-frame clones and drops some. The sample has over 150,000 clones, 75% to 90% seen once. This sample is part of a study of cytomegalovirus exposure and HLA in healthy donors. The germline V gene encodes CDR1 LNHNV and CDR2 YYDKDF (reference sequence). The CDR3 has 14 residues. The germline V and J ends were trimmed by 0 bases and 8 bases, with 11 bases remaining between them. Sequencing was done on a sample of PBMCs. The J gene is TRBJ2-1, the V gene TRBV15, with a weak D call TRBD2 (6 bases). This TCR was recovered from a boy aged 2 to 10 in good health and CMV-seronegative. The CDR3 loop is CATSRDAGLDEQFF. DNA for the CDR3: TGTGCCACCAGCAGAGATGCGGGGTTGGATGAGCAGTTCTTC.